A single sample is the source of the 10 T cell receptor beta chains below, sequenced in a study of shared clonotypes between healthy human individuals. Profiling relied on immunoSEQ multiplex PCR, and the TCRdb table lists in-frame clones only, not all of them. The table has about 2,200,000 clones, about 93% seen once; the top ten hold approximately 1.7%. Naive CD8 cells lacked CD45RO, underwent positive selection for CCR7 and left out terminally differentiated effector memory CD45RA+ cells. Sequenced input: naive CD8+ T cells from PBMCs. These receptors came from a man aged 18 to 29 in good health. Some clones in this sample may be carry-over from other donors' samples.

The chain carries TRBV10-3 and TRBJ1-4; D uncertain. Germline V gene data show CDR1 as ENHRY and CDR2 as SYGVKD. V lost 8 bases and J 3 bases, leaving 10 bases between the germline ends. The CDR3 sequence is 13 residues long. CDR3 in amino acids: CAIQREANEKLFF. For the CDR3, the DNA is TGTGCCATCCAAAGGGAGGCTAATGAAAAACTGTTTTTT.

This clone was recorded only once. This chain links TRBV11-3 with TRBJ2-1; 12 nucleotides align to TRBD2. There are 15 residues in the CDR3. The ends lost 4 bases at V and 9 bases at J; junction bases unmatched: 7. Germline values: CDR1 SGHNT, CDR2 YENEEA. The CDR3 DNA reads as TGTGCCAGCAGCTATGGACTAGCGGGATATGGTGAGCAGTTCTTC. Translating it yields CASSYGLAGYGEQFF.

The chain has TRBV9 and TRBJ2-1; possibly TRBD1 or TRBD2 for D (5 bases each). The germline V gene has CDR1 SGDLS and CDR2 YYNGEE. CDR3 length equals 16 residues. Trimming shortened V by 1 base and J by 7 bases, and 18 bases separated the two germline ends. The CDR3 protein is CASSVTGTNLGNEQFF. The DNA of the CDR3 is TGTGCCAGCAGCGTAACCGGGACGAACCTAGGGAATGAGCAGTTCTTC.

This chain links TRBV29-1 with TRBJ2-1, with D perhaps being TRBD1 or TRBD2 (6 bases each). The V gene lost 6 bases and the J gene lost 2 bases, with 14 bases spanning the gap. The CDR3 totals 14 residues. Germline values: CDR1 SQVTM, CDR2 ANQGSEA. The CDR3 here is CSVVGGLAYNEQFF. DNA for the CDR3: TGCAGCGTGGTGGGGGGCCTCGCCTACAATGAGCAGTTCTTC.

The chain links TRBV4-1 to TRBJ1-2, with D unresolved. The germline V gene encodes CDR1 MGHRA and CDR2 YSYEKL. CDR3 length equals 14 residues. The V gene lost 0 bases and the J gene lost 5 bases, with 10 bases spanning the gap. The CDR3 spells CASSQDRSQYGYTF. Written as DNA, the CDR3 is TGCGCCAGCAGCCAAGATCGGTCGCAGTATGGCTACACCTTC.

The rearrangement uses TRBV7-8 and TRBJ2-7, with 10 positions matching TRBD2. The CDR3 has 17 residues. CDR1 is SGHVS, CDR2 FQNEAQ, per germline. V shed 5 bases, J shed 0 bases, and the junction held 10 bases outside the gene matches. The CDR3: CASSHPSTSGVSYEQYF. In DNA, the CDR3 is TGTGCCAGCAGCCACCCCTCAACTAGCGGGGTCTCCTACGAGCAGTACTTC.

V gene TRBV7-2 combines with J gene TRBJ2-1, with D possibly matching TRBD2 (5 bases). The CDR3 covers 13 residues. Germline loops: CDR1 SGHTA, CDR2 FQGNSA. V was cut by 5 bases and J by 5 bases, with 10 bases left in between. CDR3 amino acids: CASSPSRDNEQFF. In DNA form, the CDR3 reads TGTGCCAGCAGCCCCTCGCGGGACAATGAGCAGTTCTTC.

V usage is TRBV7-9 and J usage is TRBJ2-7; 7 bases fit TRBD1. CDR1 is SEHNR, CDR2 FQNEAQ, per germline (reference sequence). With 3 bases clipped from V and 7 bases from J, the junction kept 15 bases outside the gene matches. The CDR3 has 16 amino acids. As DNA, the CDR3 is TGTGCCAGCAGCTTTAGGTTACAGGGGACAGACTGGGAGCAGTACTTC. It translates to CASSFRLQGTDWEQYF.

The chain is built from TRBV6-1 and TRBJ1-5, with TRBD1 as a possible D gene (6 bases). The germline gives CDR1 MNHNS, CDR2 SASEGT. V shed 2 bases and J shed 7 bases, with 15 bases lying between them. There are 15 residues in the CDR3. CDR3 region: CASSENPYREQPQHF. The CDR3 DNA reads TGTGCCAGCAGTGAAAACCCCTACAGGGAACAGCCCCAGCATTTT.

The chain joins TRBV27 to TRBJ2-1; D unresolved. This CDR3 spans 14 amino acids. Deletions cut 2 bases from V and 1 base from J, with 6 bases between. Germline loops: CDR1 MNHEY, CDR2 SMNVEV (reference sequence). For the CDR3, the DNA is TGTGCCAGCAGTTTAACAAATTCCTACAATGAGCAGTTCTTC. This codes for CASSLTNSYNEQFF.